This TCR beta chain originates from a study of blood T cell repertoires in COVID-19. As for the study in general: Both acute and convalescent COVID-19 samples were obtained from the United States, Italy and Spain.

CDR3 length equals 15 residues. Germline CDR1 reads MNHEY; CDR2 reads SVGAGI. Germline trimming cut 3 bases from V and 7 bases from J; bases unmatched to any gene: 7. The table came from immunoSEQ multiplex PCR; TCRdb's copy has only in-frame clones and leaves some out. This table has approximately 280,000 clones, roughly 91% appearing once. The material sequenced was peripheral blood. This sequence joins TRBV6-5 and TRBJ2-1; 9 nucleotides align to TRBD1. This receptor was taken from a man aged 40-49 years with acute or convalescent COVID-19. CDR3 region: CASSYSGQGRNEQFF. As DNA, the CDR3 is TGTGCCAGCAGTTATTCTGGACAGGGGAGGAATGAGCAGTTCTTC.